These T cell receptor beta chains were read from a single sample in a study of blood T cells in healthy people across ages. TCRdb used MiXCR to reprocess the 5' RACE reads, holding one entry per CDR3 protein. The sample shows around 1,500,000 distinct CDR3 sequences, under 30% of them seen only once. The specimen sequenced was blood. The receptors derive from a woman in her 30s in good health. Both conserved end residues are part of each CDR3. D genes are given only for firm matches. Rows give clone size only sometimes, using once, few, many, or a class for an expanded clone.

J: TRBJ2-5; size: few; D: TRBD1; V: TRBV7-2; DNA: TGTGCCAGCACCAAAAGTCCGACAGGGGGCCGGGAGACCCAGTACTTC; CDR3: CASTKSPTGGRETQYF
J: TRBJ1-2; size: few; D: TRBD1; V: TRBV12-3/TRBV12-4; DNA: TGTGCCAGCAGTATCAACAGGGGAGGGAATGGCTACACCTTC; CDR3: CASSINRGGNGYTF
J: TRBJ2-3; size: -; D: -; V: TRBV29-1; DNA: TGCAACGTCCACGAGGATGCGGATAGGACGGATACGCAGTATTTT; CDR3: CNVHEDADRTDTQYF
J: TRBJ1-6; size: -; D: -; V: TRBV5-1; DNA: TGCGCCAGCATGCCGGGGACGGATAATTCACCCCTCCACTTT; CDR3: CASMPGTDNSPLHF
J: TRBJ1-2; size: few; D: -; V: TRBV7-3; DNA: TGTGCCAGCAGCTTAGGAGGAATAGGTTCTTTTGGCTATGGCTACACCTTC; CDR3: CASSLGGIGSFGYGYTF
J: TRBJ2-5; size: many; D: -; V: TRBV29-1; DNA: TGCAGCGCCGGGGGATGGGGTGGAGAGACCCAGTACTTC; CDR3: CSAGGWGGETQYF
J: TRBJ2-7; size: many; D: -; V: TRBV5-1; DNA: TGCGCCAGCAGCCCACAGCCGACGGTAGAGCAGTACTTC; CDR3: CASSPQPTVEQYF
J: TRBJ2-1; size: -; D: -; V: TRBV6-1; DNA: TGTGCCAGCGAAACTAAAACTTACAATGAGCAGTTCTTC; CDR3: CASETKTYNEQFF
J: TRBJ2-3; size: few; D: TRBD1; V: TRBV6-6; DNA: TGTGCCAGCAGTCGGACAGGGAGGTCAGATACGCAGTATTTT; CDR3: CASSRTGRSDTQYF
J: TRBJ2-1; size: few; D: TRBD2; V: TRBV20-1; DNA: TGCAGTGCTAGAGAGAATTTCCCGGGACTAGCGGTCCAAGAGACCCAGTTCTTC; CDR3: CSARENFPGLAVQETQFF
J: TRBJ2-7; size: many; D: -; V: TRBV6-6; DNA: TGTGCCAGCAGTTACTCGGAGACAGACTACGAGCAGTACTTC; CDR3: CASSYSETDYEQYF
J: TRBJ2-1; size: -; D: -; V: TRBV20-1; DNA: TGCAGTGCTCAAAGCCCCATGCCGAGCGAGCAGTTCTTC; CDR3: CSAQSPMPSEQFF
J: TRBJ2-6; size: -; D: TRBD1; V: TRBV5-1; DNA: TGCGCCAGCAGCTATACAGGGGCCGGGGCCAACGTCCTGACTTTC; CDR3: CASSYTGAGANVLTF
J: TRBJ2-2; size: -; D: -; V: TRBV20-1; DNA: TGTAGTGCGCGCGACCCGACGAGGACCGGGGAGCTGTTTTTT; CDR3: CSARDPTRTGELFF
J: TRBJ1-1; size: few; D: -; V: TRBV20-1; DNA: TGCAGTGCTAGAGATCAGGCAGGGTTGGGGACTGAAGCTTTCTTT; CDR3: CSARDQAGLGTEAFF
J: TRBJ2-5; size: few; D: -; V: TRBV18; DNA: TGTGCCAGCTCAACGTCGAAAGGGTCAACGGAGACCCAGTACTTC; CDR3: CASSTSKGSTETQYF
J: TRBJ2-5; size: few; D: -; V: TRBV6-1; DNA: TGTACCAGCGGGGGACAGAAGTATGAGACCCAGTACTTC; CDR3: CTSGGQKYETQYF
J: TRBJ1-2; size: many; D: -; V: TRBV12-3/TRBV12-4; DNA: TGTGCCAGCAGCTTCGGGGACTATGGCTACACCTTC; CDR3: CASSFGDYGYTF
J: TRBJ2-1; size: -; D: -; V: TRBV5-1; DNA: TGCGCCAGCAGCGGTCGGGGATTGCGGAGCGATGAGCAGTTCTTC; CDR3: CASSGRGLRSDEQFF
J: TRBJ2-1; size: -; D: -; V: TRBV9; DNA: TGTGCCAGCAGCCGTACCGGGACTGACAGAAATGAGCAGTTCTTC; CDR3: CASSRTGTDRNEQFF